This record looks at one T cell receptor (beta chain) sequence and its context. The treatment here: around 19 received Ad26.COV2.S at low or high dose, single or two shots; roughly five received placebo; per-sample allocation not given. The study sampled participants on day 63 after the first vaccine or placebo injection. The donor's status was that of an adult aged 18-55 years in Boston. TCRdb's copy holds only in-frame clones and misses some; the assay was immunoSEQ multiplex PCR. Counted here are fewer than 300,000 clones, about 87% occurring once; the ten biggest clones make up about 3.6%. This sample stems from a study of Ad26.COV2.S vaccination and SARS-CoV-2 variants. Per the germline V gene, CDR1 is LNHDA and CDR2 is SQIVND (reference sequence). With V trimmed by 6 bases and J by 8 bases, 6 bases remained unmatched. CDR3 length: 13 residues.

The genes are TRBV19 and TRBJ1-2; 10 nucleotides align to TRBD1. Sequenced here: peripheral blood, sampled in a trial of Ad26.COV2.S vaccine versus placebo. The clonotype originates from a person aged 18 to 59 who received the Ad26.COV2.S COVID-19 vaccine or a placebo. CDR3 coding DNA: TGTGCCAGTAGAAGAGGACAGGGGGACGGCTACACCTTC. It translates to CASRRGQGDGYTF.